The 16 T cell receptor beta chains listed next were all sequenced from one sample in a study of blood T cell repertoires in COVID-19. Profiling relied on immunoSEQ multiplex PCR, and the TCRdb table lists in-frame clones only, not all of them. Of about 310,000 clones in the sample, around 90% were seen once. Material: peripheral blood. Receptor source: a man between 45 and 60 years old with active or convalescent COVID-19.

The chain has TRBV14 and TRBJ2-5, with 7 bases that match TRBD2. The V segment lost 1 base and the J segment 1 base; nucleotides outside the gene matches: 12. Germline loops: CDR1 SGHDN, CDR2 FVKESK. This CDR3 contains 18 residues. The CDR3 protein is CASSQGFLASGFQETQYF. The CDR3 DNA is TGTGCCAGCAGCCAAGGTTTTCTGGCTAGCGGCTTCCAAGAGACCCAGTACTTC.

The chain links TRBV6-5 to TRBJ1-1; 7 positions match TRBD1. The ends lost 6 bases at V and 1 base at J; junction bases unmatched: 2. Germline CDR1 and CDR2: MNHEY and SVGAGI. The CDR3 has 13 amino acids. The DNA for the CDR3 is TGTGCCAGCAGCCAGGGGGAGAACACTGAAGCTTTCTTT. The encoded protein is CASSQGENTEAFF.

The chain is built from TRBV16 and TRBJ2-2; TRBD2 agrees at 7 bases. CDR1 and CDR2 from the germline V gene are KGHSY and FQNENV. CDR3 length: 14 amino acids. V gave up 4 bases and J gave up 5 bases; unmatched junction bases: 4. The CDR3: CASSLGLSTGELFF. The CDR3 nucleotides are TGTGCCAGCAGCCTGGGACTATCGACCGGGGAGCTGTTTTTT.

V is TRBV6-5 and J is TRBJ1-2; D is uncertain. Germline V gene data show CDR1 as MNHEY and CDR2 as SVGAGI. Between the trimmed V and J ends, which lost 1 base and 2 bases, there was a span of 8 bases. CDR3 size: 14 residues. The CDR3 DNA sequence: TGTGCCAGCAGTTACTGGCGGGGAAACTATGGCTACACCTTC. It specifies CASSYWRGNYGYTF.

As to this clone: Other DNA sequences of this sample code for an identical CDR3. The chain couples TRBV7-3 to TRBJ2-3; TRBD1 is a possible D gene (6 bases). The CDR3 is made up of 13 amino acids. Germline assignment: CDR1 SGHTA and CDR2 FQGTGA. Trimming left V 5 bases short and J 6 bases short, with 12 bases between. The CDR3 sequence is CASSPTGTDTQYF. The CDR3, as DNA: TGTGCCAGCAGCCCCACAGGGACCGATACGCAGTATTTT.

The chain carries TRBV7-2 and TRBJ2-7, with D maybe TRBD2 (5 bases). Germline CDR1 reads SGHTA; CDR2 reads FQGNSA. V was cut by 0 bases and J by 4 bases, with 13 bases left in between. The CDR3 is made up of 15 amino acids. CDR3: CASSLAGRFIYEQYF. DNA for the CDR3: TGTGCCAGCAGCTTAGCTGGGAGATTCATATACGAGCAGTACTTC.

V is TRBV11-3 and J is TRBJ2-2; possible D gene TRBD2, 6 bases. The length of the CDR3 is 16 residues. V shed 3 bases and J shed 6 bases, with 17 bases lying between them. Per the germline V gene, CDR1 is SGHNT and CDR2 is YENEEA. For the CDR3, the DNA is TGTGCCAGCAGCTTGCGGGGCCAGACGGTACCCGGGGAGCTGTTTTTT. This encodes CASSLRGQTVPGELFF.

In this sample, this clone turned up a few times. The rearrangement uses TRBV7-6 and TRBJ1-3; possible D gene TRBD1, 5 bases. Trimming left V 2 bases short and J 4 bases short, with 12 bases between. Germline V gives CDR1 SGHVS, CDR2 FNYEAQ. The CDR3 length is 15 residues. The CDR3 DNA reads TGTGCCAGCAGCTTAAGGCAGGGCATAGGAAACACCATATATTTT. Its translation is CASSLRQGIGNTIYF. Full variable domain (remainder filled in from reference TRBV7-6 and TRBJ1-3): GAGVSQSPRYKVTKRGQDVALRCDPISGHVSLYWYRQALGQGPEFLTYFNYEAQQDKSGLPNDRFSAERPEGSISTLTIQRTEQRDSAMYRCASSLRQGIGNTIYFGEGSWLTVV.

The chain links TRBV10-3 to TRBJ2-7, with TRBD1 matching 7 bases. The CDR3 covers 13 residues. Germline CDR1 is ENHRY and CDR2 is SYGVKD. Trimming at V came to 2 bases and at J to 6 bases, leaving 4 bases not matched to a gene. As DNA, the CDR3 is TGTGCCATCAGTGAGGGAGACAGGGTCGAGCAGTACTTC. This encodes CAISEGDRVEQYF.

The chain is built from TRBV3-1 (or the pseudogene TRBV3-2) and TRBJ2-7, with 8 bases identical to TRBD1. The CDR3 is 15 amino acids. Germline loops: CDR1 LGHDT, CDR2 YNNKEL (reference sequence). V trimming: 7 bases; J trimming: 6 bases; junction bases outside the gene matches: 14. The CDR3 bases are TGTGCCAGCACCAACTTCGGGACAGGTGTATCCGAGCAGTACTTC. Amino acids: CASTNFGTGVSEQYF.

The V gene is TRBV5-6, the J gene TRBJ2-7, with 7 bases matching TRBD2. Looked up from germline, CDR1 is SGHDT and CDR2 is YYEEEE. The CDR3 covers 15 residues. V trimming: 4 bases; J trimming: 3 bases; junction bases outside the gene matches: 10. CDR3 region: CASSREAVGGYEQYF. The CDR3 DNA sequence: TGTGCCAGCAGCCGGGAGGCAGTTGGTGGCTACGAGCAGTACTTC.

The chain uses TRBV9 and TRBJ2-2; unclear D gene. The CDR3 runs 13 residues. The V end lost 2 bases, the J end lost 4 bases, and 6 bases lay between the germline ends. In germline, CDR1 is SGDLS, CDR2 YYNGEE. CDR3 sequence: CASSVSVTGELFF. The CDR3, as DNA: TGTGCCAGCAGCGTCTCTGTCACCGGGGAGCTGTTTTTT.

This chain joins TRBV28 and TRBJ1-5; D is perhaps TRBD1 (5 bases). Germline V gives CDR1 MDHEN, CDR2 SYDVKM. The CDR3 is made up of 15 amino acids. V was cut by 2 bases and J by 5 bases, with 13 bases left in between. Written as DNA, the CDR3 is TGTGCCAGCAGTTTAACCGGTAGGGGATATCAGCCCCAGCATTTT. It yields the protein CASSLTGRGYQPQHF.

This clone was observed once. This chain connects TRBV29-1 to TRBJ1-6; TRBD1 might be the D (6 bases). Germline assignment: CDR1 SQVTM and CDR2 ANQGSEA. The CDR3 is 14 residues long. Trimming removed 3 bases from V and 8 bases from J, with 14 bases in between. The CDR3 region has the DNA TGCAGCGTTGACTGGACAGTAACGCATTCACCCCTCCACTTT. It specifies CSVDWTVTHSPLHF.

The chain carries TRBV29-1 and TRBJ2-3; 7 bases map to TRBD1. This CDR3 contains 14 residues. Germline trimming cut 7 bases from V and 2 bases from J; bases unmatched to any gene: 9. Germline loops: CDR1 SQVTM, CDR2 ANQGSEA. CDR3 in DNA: TGCAGCGCTAGACAGGGTGTGTCCACAGATACGCAGTATTTT. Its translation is CSARQGVSTDTQYF.

CDR3 region: CASSLVGDRAYEQYF. Here the CDR3 DNA reads TGTGCCAGCAGCTTGGTCGGGGACAGGGCCTACGAGCAGTACTTC. V and J are TRBV5-4 and TRBJ2-7; the match to TRBD1 covers 9 bases. CDR3 length equals 15 residues. Germline loops: CDR1 SGHNT, CDR2 YYREEE (reference sequence). V gave up 0 bases and J gave up 2 bases; unmatched junction bases: 3.